Following are 11 T cell receptor beta chains from one sample sequenced in a study of T cells in Graves' hyperthyroidism and ophthalmopathy (dated by TCRdb to between 2018 and 2021). Preparation of the library involved multiplex PCR. TCRdb lists the instrument as Illumina HiSeq 2000. The TCR beta CDR3 regions were amplified from RNA transcripts. The TCR CDR3 was subjected to a first round of RT-PCR using the HTBI primer set and the Qiagen OneStep RT-PCR kit. The public reads were run again by TCRdb, first through fastp at Q25 and then through MiXCR, and only productive beta chains were kept. Rows are unified per CDR3 protein, each entry keeping the most common DNA and genes. The sample table holds around 600,000 distinct CDR3 sequences, of which approximately 15% were seen once. The top ten clones comprise approximately 3.5% of the sample. Sequencing was done on a sample of blood. All receptors derive from a woman aged 40 to 49 with Graves' ophthalmopathy.

The sample holds many counts of this clonotype. V usage is TRBV20-1 and J usage is TRBJ1-1; tentatively, D is TRBD1 (5 bases). There are 13 residues in the CDR3. From germline, CDR1 is DFQATT and CDR2 SNEGSKA (reference sequence). The CDR3 is CRARGRGNTEAFF. The CDR3 region has the DNA TGCAGGGCGAGGGGACGGGGGAACACTGAAGCTTTCTTT.

The chain combines TRBV3-1 with TRBJ2-1; 7 bases are a match to TRBD1. Looked up from germline, CDR1 is LGHDT and CDR2 is YNNKEL (reference sequence). V shed 0 bases, J shed 2 bases, and the junction held 7 bases outside the gene matches. This CDR3 spans 17 amino acids. CDR3 region: CASSQDLAGGTYNEQFF. DNA for the CDR3: TGTGCCAGCAGCCAAGATTTGGCAGGGGGTACCTACAATGAGCAGTTCTTC.

This chain uses TRBV28 with TRBJ1-6; D gene uncertain. Trimming removed 5 bases at V and 3 bases at J, with 17 bases between. In germline, CDR1 is MDHEN, CDR2 SYDVKM. The CDR3 is 17 residues long. CDR3 sequence reads: CASSPGPEKSYNSPLHF. The CDR3 DNA reads as TGTGCCAGCAGTCCCGGGCCGGAGAAAAGCTATAATTCACCCCTCCACTTT.

This clonotype was seen many times. The gene calls are TRBV3-1 and TRBJ2-2, with a tentative D call TRBD1 (6 bases). The length of the CDR3 is 16 residues. From germline, CDR1 is LGHDT and CDR2 YNNKEL (reference sequence). V shed 4 bases and J shed 0 bases, with 12 bases lying between them. The CDR3 nucleotides are TGTGCCAGCAGCCCGTATAGGACAGCGAACACCGGGGAGCTGTTTTTT. This sequence encodes CASSPYRTANTGELFF.

This clonotype was found once. V usage is TRBV6-1 and J usage is TRBJ2-7; TRBD1 is a possible D gene (6 bases). Germline CDR1 and CDR2: MNHNS and SASEGT. The ends were cut back, 0 bases at V and 11 bases at J, with 20 bases in the middle. This CDR3 has 15 amino acids. The CDR3 spells CASSEADGDQGQEYF. CDR3 DNA sequence: TGTGCCAGCAGTGAAGCAGACGGAGATCAGGGGCAGGAGTACTTC.

The CDR3 protein is CASRVVTTGSGTDTQYF. In nucleotides, the CDR3 is TGTGCCAGCCGGGTCGTAACAACAGGGAGTGGAACAGATACGCAGTATTTT. This chain connects TRBV6-1 to TRBJ2-3; maybe TRBD1 (6 bases). From germline, CDR1 is MNHNS and CDR2 SASEGT. V was cut by 8 bases and J by 3 bases, with 24 bases left in between. This CDR3 has 17 residues.

This chain links TRBV11-2 with TRBJ2-7, with 7 bases that match TRBD1. This CDR3 region has 15 residues. From germline, CDR1 is SGHAT and CDR2 FQNNGV. With 7 bases clipped from V and 3 bases from J, the junction kept 12 bases outside the gene matches. The CDR3, as DNA: TGTGCCAGCACCCCTGGCGTCGGGACAGTCTACGAGCAGTACTTC. Protein sequence: CASTPGVGTVYEQYF. Combining the CDR3 with reference TRBV11-2 and TRBJ2-7 gives the whole variable domain EAGVAQSPRYKIIEKRQSVAFWCNPISGHATLYWYQQILGQGPKLLIQFQNNGVVDDSQLPKDRFSAERLKGVDSTLKIQPAKLEDSAVYLCASTPGVGTVYEQYFGPGTRLTVT.

This clonotype was found many times. The DNA of the CDR3 is TGTGCCAGCAGCCAAGTGCCTCCTGGCGGGAGTCATGAGCAGTTCTTC. Translation gives CASSQVPPGGSHEQFF. This chain connects TRBV3-1 to TRBJ2-1; TRBD2 agrees at 7 bases. The ends lost 1 base at V and 8 bases at J; junction bases unmatched: 11. The germline V gene encodes CDR1 LGHDT and CDR2 YNNKEL (reference sequence). This CDR3 comprises 16 residues.

This clonotype has at least ten counts. This chain joins TRBV5-1 and TRBJ2-2; TRBD1 or TRBD2 may be the D gene (6 bases each). This CDR3 is built from 16 residues. Trimming removed 1 base from V and 0 bases from J, with 10 bases in between. Germline CDR1 SGHRS, CDR2 YFSETQ. The chain's CDR3 is CASSLRGETNTGELFF. CDR3 coding DNA: TGCGCCAGCAGCTTGAGGGGGGAAACGAACACCGGGGAGCTGTTTTTT. The entire variable domain, with the rest obtained from reference TRBV5-1 and TRBJ2-2, is as follows: KAGVTQTPRYLIKTRGQQVTLSCSPISGHRSVSWYQQTPGQGLQFLFEYFSETQRNKGNFPGRFSGRQFSNSRSEMNVSTLELGDSALYLCASSLRGETNTGELFFGEGSRLTVL.

This clonotype was counted a few times. The chain links TRBV11-2 to TRBJ1-2; D not resolved. From germline, CDR1 is SGHAT and CDR2 FQNNGV. The CDR3 totals 15 residues. Trimming shortened V by 0 bases and J by 0 bases, and 8 bases separated the two germline ends. CDR3 DNA sequence: TGTGCCAGCAGCTTAGATAGGTCTTCTAACTATGGCTACACCTTC. Protein sequence: CASSLDRSSNYGYTF.

This clonotype showed up many times. V and J are TRBV2 and TRBJ2-1; D uncertain. The CDR3 totals 13 residues. The germline V gene encodes CDR1 SNHLY and CDR2 FYNNEI. V gave up 6 bases and J gave up 9 bases, with 15 bases separating them. Written as DNA, the CDR3 is TGTGCCAGCAGAATTTCCCCATTGAGTGAGCAGTTCTTC. It is translated as CASRISPLSEQFF.